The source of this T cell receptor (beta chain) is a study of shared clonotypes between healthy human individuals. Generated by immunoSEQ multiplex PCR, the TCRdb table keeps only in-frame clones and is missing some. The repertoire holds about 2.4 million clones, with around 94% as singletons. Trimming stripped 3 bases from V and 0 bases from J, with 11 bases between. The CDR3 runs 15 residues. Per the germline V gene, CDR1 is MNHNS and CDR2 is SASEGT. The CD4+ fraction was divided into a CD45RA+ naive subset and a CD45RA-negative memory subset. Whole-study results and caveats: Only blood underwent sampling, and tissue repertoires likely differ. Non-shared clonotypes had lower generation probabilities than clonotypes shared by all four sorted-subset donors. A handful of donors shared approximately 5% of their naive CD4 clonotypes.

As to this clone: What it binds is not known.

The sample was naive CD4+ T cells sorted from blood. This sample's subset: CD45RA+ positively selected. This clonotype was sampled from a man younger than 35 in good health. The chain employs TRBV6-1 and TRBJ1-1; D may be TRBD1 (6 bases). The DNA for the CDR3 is TGTGCCAGCAGTGACGACAGGTTTCTGAACACTGAAGCTTTCTTT. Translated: CASSDDRFLNTEAFF.